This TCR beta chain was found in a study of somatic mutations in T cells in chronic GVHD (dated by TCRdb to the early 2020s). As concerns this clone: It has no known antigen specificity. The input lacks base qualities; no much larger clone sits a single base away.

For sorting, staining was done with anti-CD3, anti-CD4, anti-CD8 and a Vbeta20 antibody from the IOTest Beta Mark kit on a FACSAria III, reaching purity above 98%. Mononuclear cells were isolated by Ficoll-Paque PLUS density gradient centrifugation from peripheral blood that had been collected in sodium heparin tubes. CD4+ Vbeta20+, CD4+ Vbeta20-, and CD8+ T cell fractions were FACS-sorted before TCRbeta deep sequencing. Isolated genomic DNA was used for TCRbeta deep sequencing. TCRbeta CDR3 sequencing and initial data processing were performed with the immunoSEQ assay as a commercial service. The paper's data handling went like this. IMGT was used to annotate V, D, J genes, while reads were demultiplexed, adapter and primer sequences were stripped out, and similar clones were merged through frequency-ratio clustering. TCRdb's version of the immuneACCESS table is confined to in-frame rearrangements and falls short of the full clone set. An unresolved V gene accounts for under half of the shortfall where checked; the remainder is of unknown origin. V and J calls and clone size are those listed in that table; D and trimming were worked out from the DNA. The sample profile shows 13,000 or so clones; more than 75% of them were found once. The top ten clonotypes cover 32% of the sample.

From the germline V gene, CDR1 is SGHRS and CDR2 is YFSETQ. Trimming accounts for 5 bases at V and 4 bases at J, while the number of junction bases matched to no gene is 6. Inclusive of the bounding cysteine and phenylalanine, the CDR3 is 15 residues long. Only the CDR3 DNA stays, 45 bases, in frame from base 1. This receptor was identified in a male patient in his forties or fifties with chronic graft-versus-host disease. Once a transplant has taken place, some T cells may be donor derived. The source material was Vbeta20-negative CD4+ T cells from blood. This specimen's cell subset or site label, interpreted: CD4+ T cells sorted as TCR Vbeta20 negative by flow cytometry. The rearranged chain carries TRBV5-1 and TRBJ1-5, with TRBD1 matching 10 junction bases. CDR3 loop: CASRGQGPLNQPQHF. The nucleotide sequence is TGCGCCAGCAGGGGACAGGGGCCACTTAATCAGCCCCAGCATTTT.